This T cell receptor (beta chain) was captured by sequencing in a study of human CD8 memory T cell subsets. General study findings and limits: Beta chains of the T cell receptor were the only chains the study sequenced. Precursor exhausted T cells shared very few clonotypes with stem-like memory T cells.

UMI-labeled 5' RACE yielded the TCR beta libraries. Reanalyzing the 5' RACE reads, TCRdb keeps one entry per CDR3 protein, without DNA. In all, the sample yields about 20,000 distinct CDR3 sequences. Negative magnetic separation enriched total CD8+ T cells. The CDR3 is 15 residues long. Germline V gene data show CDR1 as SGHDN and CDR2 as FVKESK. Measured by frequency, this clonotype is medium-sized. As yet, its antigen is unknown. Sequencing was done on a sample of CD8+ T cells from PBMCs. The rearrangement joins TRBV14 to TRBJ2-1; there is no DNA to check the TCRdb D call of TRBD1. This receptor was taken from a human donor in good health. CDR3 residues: CASSQETGTYNEQFF. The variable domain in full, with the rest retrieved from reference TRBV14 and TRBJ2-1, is EAGVTQFPSHSVIEKGQTVTLRCDPISGHDNLYWYRRVMGKEIKFLLHFVKESKQDESGMPNNRFLAERTGGTYSTLKVQPAELEDSGVYFCASSQETGTYNEQFFGPGTRLTVL.